A selection of T cell receptor beta chains follows, all from one sample in a study of blood T cell repertoires in COVID-19. TCRdb's table, derived via immunoSEQ multiplex PCR, lists solely in-frame clones and lacks some. The sample includes some 91,000 clones, over 75% of them seen just once. Sample: peripheral blood. The source is a man aged 65 to 79 with acute or convalescent COVID-19. The CDR3 runs from the conserved cysteine through the conserved F or W. D genes are given only for firm matches. Some rows mark clone size as missing; the rest say once, few, many or name a class of expanded clone.

J gene: TRBJ1-4
V gene: TRBV6-5
clone size: NA
D gene: NA
CDR3 DNA: TGTGCCAGCAACCGTGGGCAGGCCTATAATGAAAAACTGTTTTTT
CDR3 protein: CASNRGQAYNEKLFF

J gene: TRBJ1-1
V gene: TRBV4-2
clone size: NA
D gene: NA
CDR3 DNA: TGTGCCAGCAGCCAGACCCTCTTTCAGGGAAATACTGAAGCTTTCTTT
CDR3 protein: CASSQTLFQGNTEAFF

J gene: TRBJ2-3
V gene: TRBV5-1
clone size: NA
D gene: TRBD1
CDR3 DNA: TGCGCCAGCAGCTCGGACAGGAGAGAAACAGATACGCAGTATTTT
CDR3 protein: CASSSDRRETDTQYF

J gene: TRBJ1-1
V gene: TRBV2
clone size: NA
D gene: NA
CDR3 DNA: TGTGCCAGCAGGTTGGACAGTAACACTGAAGCTTTCTTT
CDR3 protein: CASRLDSNTEAFF

J gene: TRBJ2-7
V gene: TRBV2
clone size: NA
D gene: TRBD1
CDR3 DNA: TGTGCCAGCGGGACAGGGGTCTACGAGCAGTACTTC
CDR3 protein: CASGTGVYEQYF

J gene: TRBJ2-7
V gene: TRBV3-1/TRBV3-2
clone size: NA
D gene: NA
CDR3 DNA: TGTGCCAGCAGCCAAGTCAACTACGAGCAGTACTTC
CDR3 protein: CASSQVNYEQYF

J gene: TRBJ2-3
V gene: TRBV19
clone size: NA
D gene: NA
CDR3 DNA: TGTGCCAGTAGTACCCCCGGCACAGATACGCAGTATTTT
CDR3 protein: CASSTPGTDTQYF

J gene: TRBJ2-3
V gene: TRBV28
clone size: NA
D gene: TRBD1
CDR3 DNA: TGTGCCAGCAGTTCAGGACAGGGTTTCACAGATACGCAGTATTTT
CDR3 protein: CASSSGQGFTDTQYF

J gene: TRBJ2-1
V gene: TRBV7-6
clone size: NA
D gene: NA
CDR3 DNA: TGTGCCAGCAGCCACACCTACAATGAGCAGTTCTTC
CDR3 protein: CASSHTYNEQFF

J gene: TRBJ2-1
V gene: TRBV19
clone size: NA
D gene: NA
CDR3 DNA: TGTGCCAGTAGTATAGATAAGCGGCCCGACTTCTACAATGAGCAGTTCTTC
CDR3 protein: CASSIDKRPDFYNEQFF

J gene: TRBJ1-5
V gene: TRBV29-1
clone size: once
D gene: NA
CDR3 DNA: TGCAGCGTTGGGGCAGCCCCCGATCAGCCCCAGCATTTT
CDR3 protein: CSVGAAPDQPQHF

J gene: TRBJ1-5
V gene: TRBV24-1
clone size: NA
D gene: NA
CDR3 DNA: TGTGCCACCAGTCCCTCGGGCAATCAGCCCCAGCATTTT
CDR3 protein: CATSPSGNQPQHF

J gene: TRBJ2-7
V gene: TRBV27
clone size: NA
D gene: NA
CDR3 DNA: TGTGCCAGCAGTTTAAGCGGTGAGGGAGAGCAGTACTTC
CDR3 protein: CASSLSGEGEQYF

J gene: TRBJ1-1
V gene: TRBV18
clone size: NA
D gene: NA
CDR3 DNA: TGTGCCAGCTCACCACGACAGAGAGATGAAGCTTTCTTT
CDR3 protein: CASSPRQRDEAFF

J gene: TRBJ2-7
V gene: TRBV28
clone size: NA
D gene: NA
CDR3 DNA: TGTGCCAGCAGTTTAGTGGACAGCTACGAGCAGTACTTC
CDR3 protein: CASSLVDSYEQYF

J gene: TRBJ2-3
V gene: TRBV10-1
clone size: NA
D gene: NA
CDR3 DNA: TGCGCCAGCAGTGAGACCTGGGCCGATACGCAGTATTTT
CDR3 protein: CASSETWADTQYF

J gene: TRBJ2-1
V gene: TRBV7-6
clone size: NA
D gene: TRBD2
CDR3 DNA: TGTGCCAGCAGCTTAGGCGGGGGATCAAGCAATGAGCAGTTCTTC
CDR3 protein: CASSLGGGSSNEQFF

J gene: TRBJ1-1
V gene: TRBV6-5
clone size: few
D gene: NA
CDR3 DNA: TGTGCCAGCAGTACGAGTCGGGCTGAAGCTTTCTTT
CDR3 protein: CASSTSRAEAFF

J gene: TRBJ2-3
V gene: TRBV24-1
clone size: NA
D gene: NA
CDR3 DNA: TGTGCCACCAGTAAAGGCAGGGGTGACACAGATACGCAGTATTTT
CDR3 protein: CATSKGRGDTDTQYF

J gene: TRBJ2-7
V gene: TRBV18
clone size: once
D gene: NA
CDR3 DNA: TGTGCCAGCTCACCACCTAGCTCCTACGAGCAGTACTTC
CDR3 protein: CASSPPSSYEQYF

J gene: TRBJ1-1
V gene: TRBV7-9
clone size: NA
D gene: TRBD1
CDR3 DNA: TGTGCCAGCAGCTCGGGGACAGGGGGGGACACTGAAGCTTTCTTT
CDR3 protein: CASSSGTGGDTEAFF

J gene: TRBJ2-7
V gene: TRBV6-2/TRBV6-3
clone size: NA
D gene: NA
CDR3 DNA: TGTGCCAGCAGTAAACCTCTAGCGTCCGAGCAGTACTTC
CDR3 protein: CASSKPLASEQYF

J gene: TRBJ2-5
V gene: TRBV28
clone size: many
D gene: NA
CDR3 DNA: TGTGCCAGCTTGGGGGACATCAGGGAGACCCAGTACTTC
CDR3 protein: CASLGDIRETQYF

J gene: TRBJ1-5
V gene: TRBV2
clone size: few
D gene: NA
CDR3 DNA: TGTGCCAGCAGTCCGGACAGCTCTAATCAGCCCCAGCATTTT
CDR3 protein: CASSPDSSNQPQHF

J gene: TRBJ1-1
V gene: TRBV4-1
clone size: NA
D gene: NA
CDR3 DNA: TGCGCCAGCAGCCTCGGCGTGAGGGCTTTCTTT
CDR3 protein: CASSLGVRAFF

J gene: TRBJ2-1
V gene: TRBV27
clone size: NA
D gene: NA
CDR3 DNA: TGTGCCAGCAGTGTGACAGCTTACAATGAGCAGTTCTTC
CDR3 protein: CASSVTAYNEQFF

J gene: TRBJ2-3
V gene: TRBV5-4
clone size: NA
D gene: TRBD1
CDR3 DNA: TGTGCCAGCAGCCTTCAGGGGGCGGATACGCAGTATTTT
CDR3 protein: CASSLQGADTQYF

J gene: TRBJ1-1
V gene: TRBV27
clone size: few
D gene: NA
CDR3 DNA: TGTGCCAGCAGTCCCTGGGGGCGACTGAACACTGAAGCTTTCTTT
CDR3 protein: CASSPWGRLNTEAFF

J gene: TRBJ2-1
V gene: TRBV19
clone size: NA
D gene: NA
CDR3 DNA: TGTGCCAGTAGTCGGGGTCCAGGGACTTACAATGAGCAGTTCTTC
CDR3 protein: CASSRGPGTYNEQFF

J gene: TRBJ2-1
V gene: TRBV5-1
clone size: NA
D gene: TRBD2
CDR3 DNA: TGCGCCAGCAGCTTGGCCGGGGGGACGGGCAATGAGCAGTTCTTC
CDR3 protein: CASSLAGGTGNEQFF

J gene: TRBJ2-3
V gene: TRBV6-1
clone size: NA
D gene: NA
CDR3 DNA: TGTGCCAGCAGTGATAACAGGGTGGTCACAGATACGCAGTATTTT
CDR3 protein: CASSDNRVVTDTQYF

J gene: TRBJ1-5
V gene: TRBV18
clone size: NA
D gene: NA
CDR3 DNA: TGTGCCAGCTCACCATCCCAGATCAATCAGCCCCAGCATTTT
CDR3 protein: CASSPSQINQPQHF

J gene: TRBJ2-3
V gene: TRBV6-1
clone size: NA
D gene: NA
CDR3 DNA: TGTGCCAGCAGTGAAGTGCCGGCAGCGACAGATACGCAGTATTTT
CDR3 protein: CASSEVPAATDTQYF

J gene: TRBJ1-2
V gene: TRBV28
clone size: NA
D gene: NA
CDR3 DNA: TGTGCCAGCAGTTTAAGAGGCTGGTTGAATGGCTACACCTTC
CDR3 protein: CASSLRGWLNGYTF

J gene: TRBJ2-1
V gene: TRBV3-1/TRBV3-2
clone size: few
D gene: NA
CDR3 DNA: TGTGCCAGCAGCCAAGTTAGTTACTCCTACAATGAGCAGTTCTTC
CDR3 protein: CASSQVSYSYNEQFF

J gene: TRBJ1-1
V gene: TRBV29-1
clone size: NA
D gene: NA
CDR3 DNA: TGCAGCGTTGAAGCGCAGGGCGGCACTGAAGCTTTCTTT
CDR3 protein: CSVEAQGGTEAFF

J gene: TRBJ2-7
V gene: TRBV28
clone size: NA
D gene: NA
CDR3 DNA: TGTGCCAGCAGTTTAGGGGGGGCGGGGAACGAGCAGTACTTC
CDR3 protein: CASSLGGAGNEQYF

J gene: TRBJ2-3
V gene: TRBV6-5
clone size: NA
D gene: NA
CDR3 DNA: TGTGCCAGCAAGATGAACCATGGGACAATAGATACGCAGTATTTT
CDR3 protein: CASKMNHGTIDTQYF

J gene: TRBJ1-2
V gene: TRBV18
clone size: NA
D gene: NA
CDR3 DNA: TGTGCCAGCTCACCGGACGGGCAGGGCCTCGGGGGCTACACCTTC
CDR3 protein: CASSPDGQGLGGYTF

J gene: TRBJ1-1
V gene: TRBV5-4
clone size: NA
D gene: NA
CDR3 DNA: TGTGCCAGCAGCGGTCAGGGACTGGGGAGCACTGAAGCTTTCTTT
CDR3 protein: CASSGQGLGSTEAFF

J gene: TRBJ1-1
V gene: TRBV4-1
clone size: NA
D gene: NA
CDR3 DNA: TGCGCCAGCAGCCCCCAGATGAACACTGAAGCTTTCTTT
CDR3 protein: CASSPQMNTEAFF

J gene: TRBJ2-7
V gene: TRBV3-1/TRBV3-2
clone size: NA
D gene: NA
CDR3 DNA: TGTGCCAGCAGCCAAGTGACGAGCGGAAACTCCTACGAGCAGTACTTC
CDR3 protein: CASSQVTSGNSYEQYF

J gene: TRBJ2-3
V gene: TRBV7-2
clone size: NA
D gene: NA
CDR3 DNA: TGTGCCAGCAGCATTCTAGACTTCACAGATACGCAGTATTTT
CDR3 protein: CASSILDFTDTQYF

J gene: TRBJ2-7
V gene: TRBV10-3
clone size: NA
D gene: TRBD1
CDR3 DNA: TGTGCCATCAGTGATTCCGGGACAGGGCACTACGAGCAGTACTTC
CDR3 protein: CAISDSGTGHYEQYF

J gene: TRBJ1-2
V gene: TRBV11-2
clone size: NA
D gene: TRBD1
CDR3 DNA: TGTGCCAGCAGCTTAGAGGTCGAGGGGGCCGGTGAGTACTATGGCTACACCTTC
CDR3 protein: CASSLEVEGAGEYYGYTF

J gene: TRBJ2-5
V gene: TRBV7-2
clone size: NA
D gene: TRBD2
CDR3 DNA: TGTGCCAGCAGCTTTTCTAGCGGGGGAGGAGAGACCCAGTACTTC
CDR3 protein: CASSFSSGGGETQYF

J gene: TRBJ2-3
V gene: TRBV5-5
clone size: few
D gene: TRBD2
CDR3 DNA: TGTGCCAGCAGCTTGGTAGCGGGGGGGGCCCCTAGCACAGATACGCAGTATTTT
CDR3 protein: CASSLVAGGAPSTDTQYF

J gene: TRBJ2-6
V gene: TRBV11-2
clone size: few
D gene: TRBD1
CDR3 DNA: TGTGCCAGCAGCCCCTGGGACAGGGCAGCTGGGGCCAACGTCCTGACTTTC
CDR3 protein: CASSPWDRAAGANVLTF

J gene: TRBJ2-6
V gene: TRBV5-1
clone size: NA
D gene: TRBD1
CDR3 DNA: TGCGCCAGCAGCCCCGGGACAGGGCTCTCTGGGGCCAACGTCCTGACTTTC
CDR3 protein: CASSPGTGLSGANVLTF

J gene: TRBJ2-3
V gene: TRBV28
clone size: NA
D gene: TRBD2
CDR3 DNA: TGTGCCAGCAGTTTAGGGACTAGCGGGACGAAAGATACGCAGTATTTT
CDR3 protein: CASSLGTSGTKDTQYF

J gene: TRBJ2-1
V gene: TRBV18
clone size: NA
D gene: TRBD2
CDR3 DNA: TGTGCCAGCTCACCCCTAAAGGGACTAGCGGAGAGGGATGAGCAGTTCTTC
CDR3 protein: CASSPLKGLAERDEQFF

J gene: TRBJ1-4
V gene: TRBV5-1
clone size: once
D gene: NA
CDR3 DNA: TGCGCCAGCAGCCCAGAGGGGGCTAATGAAAAACTGTTTTTT
CDR3 protein: CASSPEGANEKLFF

J gene: TRBJ1-5
V gene: TRBV2
clone size: NA
D gene: NA
CDR3 DNA: TGTGCCAGCAGTGAACAGGGTGGCAATCAGCCCCAGCATTTT
CDR3 protein: CASSEQGGNQPQHF